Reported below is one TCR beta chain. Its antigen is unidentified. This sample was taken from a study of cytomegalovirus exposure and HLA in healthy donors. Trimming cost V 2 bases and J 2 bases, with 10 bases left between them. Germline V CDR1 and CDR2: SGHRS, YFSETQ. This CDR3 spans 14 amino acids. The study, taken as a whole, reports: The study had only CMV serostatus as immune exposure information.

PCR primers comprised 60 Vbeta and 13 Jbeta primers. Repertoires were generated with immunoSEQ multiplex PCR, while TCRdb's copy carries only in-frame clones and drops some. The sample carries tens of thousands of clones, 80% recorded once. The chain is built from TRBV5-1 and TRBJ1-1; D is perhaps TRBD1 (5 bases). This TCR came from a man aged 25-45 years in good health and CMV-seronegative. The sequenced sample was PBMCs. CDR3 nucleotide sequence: TGCGCCAGCAGCTTATGGACACCCAACACTGAAGCTTTCTTT. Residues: CASSLWTPNTEAFF.